The rows below give T cell receptor beta chains drawn from one sample of a study of T cells in Graves' hyperthyroidism and ophthalmopathy. TCRdb itself ran the multiplex PCR reads through MiXCR, one entry per CDR3 protein. The repertoire holds about 720,000 distinct CDR3 sequences, with 18% as singletons. Sequencing input: blood. All receptors come from a woman aged 50 to 60 with Graves' hyperthyroidism that later progressed to Graves' ophthalmopathy. The CDR3 runs from the conserved cysteine through the conserved F or W. The order of the fields is V gene, D gene, clone size, J gene, CDR3 DNA, CDR3 protein. D genes are given only for firm matches. Size values are once, few and many counts, or a class for expanded clones, and some rows have none.

V: TRBV29-1; D: .; size: few; J: TRBJ2-1; DNA: TGCAGCGTACATCTCGGGGGCGCCTCCTACAATGAGCAGTTCTTC; CDR3: CSVHLGGASYNEQFF
V: TRBV19; D: .; size: once; J: TRBJ2-3; DNA: TGTGCCAGTAGTATAAGGAAAGGCGGGGATACGCAGTATTTT; CDR3: CASSIRKGGDTQYF
V: TRBV20-1; D: .; size: many; J: TRBJ2-5; DNA: TGCAGTGCTAGAGACCCCATCCATTTGGGGCCCACGCGGGAGACCCAGTACTTC; CDR3: CSARDPIHLGPTRETQYF
V: TRBV20-1; D: TRBD1; size: few; J: TRBJ1-5; DNA: TGCAGTGCCAGGGGGACAGGGTTTTATAGCAATCAGCCCCAGCATTTT; CDR3: CSARGTGFYSNQPQHF
V: TRBV9; D: TRBD1; size: .; J: TRBJ1-1; DNA: TGTGCCAGCAGCGTAGAAGGACAGGGCACCAACACTGAAGCTTTCTTT; CDR3: CASSVEGQGTNTEAFF
V: TRBV6-5; D: TRBD1; size: .; J: TRBJ2-7; DNA: TGTGCCAGCAGTTACGGAACAGGGGACTCCTACGAGCAGTACTTC; CDR3: CASSYGTGDSYEQYF
V: TRBV30; D: TRBD1; size: .; J: TRBJ1-6; DNA: TGTGCCTGGGGGACAGGTTTGGATTCACCCCTCCACTTT; CDR3: CAWGTGLDSPLHF
V: TRBV20-1; D: .; size: many; J: TRBJ2-1; DNA: TGCAGTGCTTACCGGACGGGAAATTACAATGAGCAGTTCTTC; CDR3: CSAYRTGNYNEQFF
V: TRBV12-5; D: .; size: few; J: TRBJ1-1; DNA: TGTGCTAGTGGTTCTGGACAGAGCATGAACACTGAAGCTTTCTTT; CDR3: CASGSGQSMNTEAFF
V: TRBV6-6; D: .; size: few; J: TRBJ2-1; DNA: TGTGCCAGCAGTTACCCAGGACAAGACGAGCAGTTCTTC; CDR3: CASSYPGQDEQFF
V: TRBV6-1; D: TRBD2; size: many; J: TRBJ2-7; DNA: TGTGCCAGCAGTGTAGGACTAGTCTACGAGCAGTACTTC; CDR3: CASSVGLVYEQYF
V: TRBV20-1; D: .; size: .; J: TRBJ1-5; DNA: TGCAGTGCCCCGACAAAAACTAGCAATCAGCCCCAGCATTTT; CDR3: CSAPTKTSNQPQHF
V: TRBV20-1; D: TRBD1; size: .; J: TRBJ2-7; DNA: TGCAGTGCTAGACGGCTACAGGGGGCATTCGACGAGCAGTACTTC; CDR3: CSARRLQGAFDEQYF
V: TRBV7-9; D: TRBD2; size: few; J: TRBJ2-5; DNA: TGTGCCAGCAGCTCGGGAGGAAAAGAGACCCAGTACTTC; CDR3: CASSSGGKETQYF
V: TRBV19; D: .; size: .; J: TRBJ1-5; DNA: TGTGCCAGTAGTGTTCAGGTGGGCAATCAGCCCCAGCATTTT; CDR3: CASSVQVGNQPQHF
V: TRBV9; D: .; size: .; J: TRBJ2-7; DNA: TGTGCCAGCAGCGTAGGGGTGGGGTACTACGAGCAGTACTTC; CDR3: CASSVGVGYYEQYF
V: TRBV14; D: .; size: few; J: TRBJ2-2; DNA: TGTGCCAGCAGCCATATCCTCGCGGGGGAGCTGTTTTTT; CDR3: CASSHILAGELFF
V: TRBV12-3/TRBV12-4; D: .; size: many; J: TRBJ1-5; DNA: TGTGCCAGCAGTTTAACAAATCAGCCCCAGCATTTT; CDR3: CASSLTNQPQHF
V: TRBV7-2; D: .; size: .; J: TRBJ1-4; DNA: TGTGCCAGCAGCCGAGTGGGTAACGAAAAACTGTTTTTT; CDR3: CASSRVGNEKLFF
V: TRBV6-1; D: .; size: many; J: TRBJ1-1; DNA: TGTGCCAGCAGTGGGGGAAGTAGCACTGAAGCTTTCTTT; CDR3: CASSGGSSTEAFF
V: TRBV4-1; D: .; size: few; J: TRBJ2-7; DNA: TGCGCCAGCCGAAGGCCCGGCACCTACGAGCAGTACTTC; CDR3: CASRRPGTYEQYF
V: TRBV2; D: TRBD1; size: many; J: TRBJ1-4; DNA: TGTGCCAAACGTTCCGGGACAGTTAATGAAAAACTGTTTTTT; CDR3: CAKRSGTVNEKLFF
V: TRBV5-1; D: .; size: few; J: TRBJ2-5; DNA: TGCGCCAGCAGCTTGAGAACCCCTCAAGAGACCCAGTACTTC; CDR3: CASSLRTPQETQYF